This T cell receptor beta chain was sequenced during a study of T cell responses to AZD1222 COVID-19 vaccine. The study, taken as a whole, reports: The study found vaccine-associated CD4 TCRs spanning spike, dominant at 160-218 and 743-854.

Turning to this clone: What it binds is unknown.

The study pooled second doses at about 4 or about 12 weeks. Data came from immunoSEQ multiplex PCR; TCRdb stores just in-frame clones and leaves some out. The sample records about 150,000 clones, approximately 90% being singletons. The V end was cut by 5 bases, the J end by 2 bases, with 13 bases between. The CDR3 length is 15 residues. From germline, CDR1 is SGHAT and CDR2 FQNNGV. This sample comprised peripheral blood, obtained 28 days after the second AZD1222 dose. This TCR came from an adult who received the AZD1222 COVID-19 vaccine. The chain is built from TRBV11-2 and TRBJ1-5, with D possibly matching TRBD1 (6 bases). CDR3 DNA: TGTGCCAGCAGCCTCGGGCGACAGGGCAATCAGCCCCAGCATTTT. As protein: CASSLGRQGNQPQHF.